These T cell receptor beta chains were read from a single sample in a study of T-cell reconstitution after alpha-beta-depleted transplantation in children. TCRdb re-derived calls from the PCR reads in MiXCR, one entry per CDR3 protein. The profile shows about 900,000 distinct CDR3 sequences, around 30% of them singletons. The input for sequencing was PBMCs, mostly from graft donor cells, taken 360 days after TCRalphabeta/CD19-depleted stem cell transplant. All receptors come from a boy under three years old who had a stem cell transplant for SCID, so the T cells may come from the graft donor. Each CDR3 is given with its conserved first and last residue. Fields, in order: CDR3 protein, CDR3 DNA, V gene, J gene, D gene, clone size. D genes are given only for firm matches. Only some rows state a clone size, as once, few, many or a class for expanded clones.

CASSRDGLRDTQYF,TGCGCCAGCAGCAGGGACGGGCTGAGGGATACGCAGTATTTT,TRBV5-1,TRBJ2-3,.,.
CASSTRDRGDYEQYF,TGTGCCAGCAGCACCAGGGACAGGGGAGACTACGAGCAGTACTTC,TRBV12-3/TRBV12-4,TRBJ2-7,TRBD1,once
CASSPRLQYF,TGTGCCAGCTCACCGCGGCTTCAGTACTTC,TRBV18,TRBJ2-4,.,.
CASTFQQGNEQYF,TGCGCCAGCACCTTCCAACAGGGGAACGAGCAGTACTTC,TRBV5-1,TRBJ2-7,TRBD1,.
CATSEEGRGFHEQFF,TGTGCCACCAGTGAAGAAGGCAGAGGGTTCCATGAGCAGTTCTTC,TRBV24-1,TRBJ2-1,.,few
CSAPRVYTGNTGELFF,TGCAGTGCTCCTCGTGTTTATACAGGGAACACCGGGGAGCTGTTTTTT,TRBV20-1,TRBJ2-2,.,.
CASSPVLSGDRDEKLFF,TGCGCCAGCAGCCCGGTTTTATCTGGGGACAGGGACGAAAAACTGTTTTTT,TRBV5-1,TRBJ1-4,TRBD1,few
CASSQRTGQREQFF,TGCGCCAGCAGCCAACGGACAGGGCAGAGGGAGCAGTTCTTC,TRBV4-1,TRBJ2-1,TRBD1,few
CASSSPRAGGHTQYF,TGTGCCAGCAGCTCCCCCCGAGCGGGGGGCCATACGCAGTATTTT,TRBV9,TRBJ2-3,TRBD2,many
CSARVAGPDNEQFF,TGCAGTGCTAGAGTAGCGGGGCCCGACAATGAGCAGTTCTTC,TRBV20-1,TRBJ2-1,TRBD2,.
CASSDREGSGELFF,TGTGCCAGCAGTGACAGGGAGGGATCCGGGGAGCTGTTTTTT,TRBV12-3/TRBV12-4,TRBJ2-2,.,.
CASMWTSGAGDTQYF,TGTGCCAGCATGTGGACTAGCGGAGCGGGGGATACGCAGTATTTT,TRBV27,TRBJ2-3,TRBD2,.
CSVFGQGATYTEAFF,TGCAGCGTTTTCGGACAGGGGGCAACCTACACTGAAGCTTTCTTT,TRBV29-1,TRBJ1-1,TRBD1,few
CATTALGKGNYGYTF,TGTGCCACCACCGCTTTGGGGAAGGGCAACTATGGCTACACCTTC,TRBV14,TRBJ1-2,.,.
CASSLGGALTDTQYF,TGTGCCAGCAGCTTGGGTGGGGCCTTGACAGATACGCAGTATTTT,TRBV5-5,TRBJ2-3,.,.
CASSRRGQPNTEAFF,TGTGCCAGCAGCCGCCGGGGACAGCCGAACACTGAAGCTTTCTTT,TRBV5-5,TRBJ1-1,TRBD1,.
CASSNDRASYEQYF,TGTGCCAGTAGTAATGACAGGGCGAGCTACGAGCAGTACTTC,TRBV19,TRBJ2-7,TRBD1,.
CASSRGPGQGSNEQFF,TGCGCCAGCAGTCGGGGGCCGGGACAGGGATCGAATGAGCAGTTCTTC,TRBV5-1,TRBJ2-1,TRBD1,.
CASSKSDGGQFSNQPQHF,TGTGCCAGCAGCAAAAGTGATGGTGGGCAGTTTAGCAATCAGCCCCAGCATTTT,TRBV21-1,TRBJ1-5,.,.
CASSLVREAVANTGELFF,TGTGCCAGCAGTTTAGTACGGGAGGCTGTCGCGAACACCGGGGAGCTGTTTTTT,TRBV12-3/TRBV12-4,TRBJ2-2,TRBD2,.
CASSLLKSDEQFF,TGTGCCAGCAGTCTCCTAAAGTCCGATGAGCAGTTCTTC,TRBV27,TRBJ2-1,.,few
CASSLRRQGDYGYTF,TGTGCCAGCAGTTTACGGCGGCAGGGGGACTATGGCTACACCTTC,TRBV28,TRBJ1-2,TRBD1,few
CASSLKGGREAFF,TGTGCCAGCAGTTTAAAGGGGGGCAGGGAAGCTTTCTTT,TRBV12-3/TRBV12-4,TRBJ1-1,.,.
CASSDREYGELFF,TGTGCCAGCAGTGACAGGGAATACGGGGAGCTGTTTTTT,TRBV2,TRBJ2-2,.,few
CASSLRGLGNEKLFF,TGCGCCAGCAGCTTAAGAGGGCTCGGTAATGAAAAACTGTTTTTT,TRBV5-1,TRBJ1-4,.,.
CASSGPRRGFTDTQYF,TGCGCCAGCAGCGGGCCCCGGCGGGGCTTCACAGATACGCAGTATTTT,TRBV5-1,TRBJ2-3,.,.
CASSPTGALNTGELFF,TGCGCCAGCAGCCCGACAGGGGCCCTAAACACCGGGGAGCTGTTTTTT,TRBV5-1,TRBJ2-2,TRBD1,.
CATSRFQDRVGYEQYF,TGTGCCACCAGCAGATTCCAGGACAGGGTAGGGTACGAGCAGTACTTC,TRBV15,TRBJ2-7,TRBD1,few
CSAIAPGGRRPSISTDTQYF,TGCAGTGCTATCGCCCCCGGGGGCAGGCGCCCGTCTATTAGCACAGATACGCAGTATTTT,TRBV20-1,TRBJ2-3,.,few
CSAAGTGLSTDTQYF,TGCAGTGCCGCCGGGACAGGCCTTAGCACAGATACGCAGTATTTT,TRBV20-1,TRBJ2-3,TRBD1,.
CASTASGYEQYF,TGTGCCAGCACGGCTAGCGGGTACGAGCAGTACTTC,TRBV2,TRBJ2-7,TRBD2,.
CASSLVGQTYGQYF,TGCGCCAGCAGCTTGGTGGGACAGACCTACGGGCAGTACTTC,TRBV5-1,TRBJ2-7,TRBD1,.
CASRSTNTEAFF,TGTGCCAGCAGGTCCACCAACACTGAAGCTTTCTTT,TRBV6-7,TRBJ1-1,.,few
CASSMPSGLLTDTQYF,TGTGCCAGCAGTATGCCCTCGGGACTCCTCACAGATACGCAGTATTTT,TRBV25-1,TRBJ2-3,.,few
CASSYYRQGSETQYF,TGTGCCAGCAGTTACTACAGACAGGGGTCGGAGACCCAGTACTTC,TRBV6-5,TRBJ2-5,TRBD1,.
CASSSNSVDTQYF,TGCGCCAGCAGCTCGAACAGCGTAGATACGCAGTATTTT,TRBV5-1,TRBJ2-3,.,few
CASSLRVRAEQYF,TGTGCCAGCAGTTTAAGGGTTAGGGCCGAGCAGTACTTC,TRBV6-5,TRBJ2-7,.,few
CASSQGTETYEQYF,TGCGCCAGCAGCCAAGGGACGGAGACCTACGAGCAGTACTTC,TRBV4-1,TRBJ2-7,.,few
CASGLAGNTDTQYF,TGCGCTTCGGGACTAGCGGGGAACACAGATACGCAGTATTTT,TRBV5-1,TRBJ2-3,TRBD2,.
CAIRPGQCYGYTF,TGTGCCATCCGACCGGGACAGTGCTATGGCTACACCTTC,TRBV9,TRBJ1-2,TRBD1,.
CASSQGPPGGGGDEQFF,TGCGCCAGCAGCCAAGGTCCTCCGGGGGGCGGCGGAGATGAGCAGTTCTTC,TRBV4-3,TRBJ2-1,.,.
CASSYRSGRLRTDTQYF,TGTGCCAGCAGTTACCGGAGCGGTAGGTTGCGAACAGATACGCAGTATTTT,TRBV6-2/TRBV6-3,TRBJ2-3,.,few
CASSYDSFRTRSGQPQHF,TGTGCCAGCAGTTACGACAGCTTTCGAACTAGGTCGGGCCAGCCCCAGCATTTT,TRBV6-5,TRBJ1-5,.,.
CSANPQGNQPQHF,TGCAGTGCTAATCCTCAGGGAAATCAGCCCCAGCATTTT,TRBV20-1,TRBJ1-5,.,few
CASSYKGPSYEQYF,TGTGCCAGCAGTTACAAGGGGCCCTCCTACGAGCAGTACTTC,TRBV6-5,TRBJ2-7,.,few
CASSLGGDGANVLTF,TGTGCCAGCAGCCTGGGAGGAGATGGGGCCAACGTCCTGACTTTC,TRBV5-5,TRBJ2-6,.,.
CASSPPGLAGGNEQFF,TGTGCCAGCAGCCCCCCCGGACTAGCGGGGGGCAATGAGCAGTTCTTC,TRBV28,TRBJ2-1,TRBD2,.
CASSRGAGFQETQYF,TGCGCCAGCAGCCGGGGTGCTGGATTCCAAGAGACCCAGTACTTC,TRBV5-1,TRBJ2-5,.,once
CASSQPLKETQYF,TGTGCCAGCAGCCAACCTTTGAAAGAGACCCAGTACTTC,TRBV5-5,TRBJ2-5,.,once
CASSLDLPRGEQFF,TGCGCCAGCAGCTTGGACCTCCCACGTGGTGAGCAGTTCTTC,TRBV5-1,TRBJ2-1,.,.
CASSPQLDRTGELFF,TGTGCCAGCAGCCCGCAGCTGGATAGGACCGGGGAGCTGTTTTTT,TRBV7-2,TRBJ2-2,.,few
CSAGPPQEGYTF,TGCAGTGCGGGGCCCCCCCAAGAGGGCTACACCTTC,TRBV20-1,TRBJ1-2,.,few
CASSQIFTGLGPRTEAFF,TGCGCCAGCAGCCAAATATTTACCGGCTTAGGGCCACGAACTGAAGCTTTCTTT,TRBV4-3,TRBJ1-1,.,.
CASSYVGASSPLHF,TGTGCCAGCAGTTATGTGGGGGCAAGTTCACCCCTCCACTTT,TRBV6-5,TRBJ1-6,.,.
CASSLSWGYEQYF,TGTGCCAGCAGTCTGTCGTGGGGTTACGAGCAGTACTTC,TRBV12-3/TRBV12-4,TRBJ2-7,.,few
CASSLGDRGLEQYF,TGCGCCAGCAGCTTAGGGGACAGGGGATTGGAGCAGTATTTT,TRBV5-1,TRBJ2-3,TRBD1,few
CATSARGLAGDNEQFF,TGTGCCACCAGTGCCCGGGGACTAGCGGGGGACAATGAGCAGTTCTTC,TRBV24-1,TRBJ2-1,TRBD2,few
CASSKSGGLTDTQYF,TGTGCCAGCAGCAAATCGGGGGGACTCACAGATACGCAGTATTTT,TRBV21-1,TRBJ2-3,.,few
CASSGRLAGPYNEQFF,TGTGCCAGCAGCGGAAGACTAGCGGGACCCTACAATGAGCAGTTCTTC,TRBV7-9,TRBJ2-1,TRBD2,.
CSAALRRAYNEQFF,TGCAGTGCTGCCCTCAGGAGGGCCTACAATGAGCAGTTCTTC,TRBV20-1,TRBJ2-1,.,.